This T cell receptor beta chain was retrieved from a study of T cell responses to AZD1222 COVID-19 vaccine. Clones were sequenced by immunoSEQ multiplex PCR, and TCRdb holds only the in-frame ones, with some missing. The top ten hold 3.5% to 4% of the sample, which has about 150,000 clones, over 80% seen once. The CDR3 is made up of 14 amino acids. Germline V gene data show CDR1 as SGHNT and CDR2 as YENEEA. V lost 4 bases and J lost 1, with 7 bases in between. The study's findings and limits: Females made up more of the donors, who were largely white British, and clonal diversity may have come out too low. Spike-specific TCR breadth and depth both grew after two AZD1222 doses.

A word on this clone: Its antigen is as yet unknown.

This clonotype was sampled from an adult who received the AZD1222 COVID-19 vaccine. The rearrangement joins TRBV11-3 to TRBJ1-4; D is unresolved. This specimen was peripheral blood, taken 28 days after the second AZD1222 dose. This chain's CDR3 is CASSSVVTNEKLFF. The CDR3 DNA reads as TGTGCCAGCAGCTCCGTGGTAACTAATGAAAAACTGTTTTTT.